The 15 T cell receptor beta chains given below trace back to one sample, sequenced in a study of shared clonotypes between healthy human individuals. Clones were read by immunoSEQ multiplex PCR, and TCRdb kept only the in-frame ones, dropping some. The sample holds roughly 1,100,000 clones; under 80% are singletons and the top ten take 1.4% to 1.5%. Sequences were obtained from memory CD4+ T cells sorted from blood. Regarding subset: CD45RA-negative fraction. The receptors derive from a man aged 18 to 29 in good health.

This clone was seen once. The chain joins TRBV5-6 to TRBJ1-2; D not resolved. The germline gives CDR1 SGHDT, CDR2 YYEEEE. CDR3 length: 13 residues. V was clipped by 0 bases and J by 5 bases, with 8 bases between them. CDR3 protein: CASSLVSVYGYTF. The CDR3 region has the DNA TGTGCCAGCAGCTTGGTCTCAGTTTATGGCTACACCTTC.

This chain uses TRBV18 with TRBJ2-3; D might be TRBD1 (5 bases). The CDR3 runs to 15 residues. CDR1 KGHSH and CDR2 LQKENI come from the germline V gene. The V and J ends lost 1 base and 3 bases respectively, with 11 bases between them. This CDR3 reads CASSPLRQGTDTQYF. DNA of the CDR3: TGTGCCAGCTCACCACTTCGGCAGGGTACAGATACGCAGTATTTT.

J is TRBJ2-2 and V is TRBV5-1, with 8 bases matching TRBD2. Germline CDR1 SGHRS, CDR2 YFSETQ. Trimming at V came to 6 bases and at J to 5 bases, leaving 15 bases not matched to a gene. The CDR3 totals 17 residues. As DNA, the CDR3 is TGCGCCAGCATTTCCCCTCCGGGGGGGATTCAGACCGGGGAGCTGTTTTTT. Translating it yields CASISPPGGIQTGELFF. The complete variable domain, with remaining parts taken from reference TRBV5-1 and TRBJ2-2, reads KAGVTQTPRYLIKTRGQQVTLSCSPISGHRSVSWYQQTPGQGLQFLFEYFSETQRNKGNFPGRFSGRQFSNSRSEMNVSTLELGDSALYLCASISPPGGIQTGELFFGEGSRLTVL.

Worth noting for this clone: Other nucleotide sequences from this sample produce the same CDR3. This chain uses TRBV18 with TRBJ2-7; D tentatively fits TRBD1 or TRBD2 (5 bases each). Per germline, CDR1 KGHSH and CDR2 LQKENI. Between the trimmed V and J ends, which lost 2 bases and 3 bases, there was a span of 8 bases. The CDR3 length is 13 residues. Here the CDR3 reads CASSPTRGYEQYF. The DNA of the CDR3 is TGTGCCAGCTCACCAACTAGGGGCTACGAGCAGTACTTC.

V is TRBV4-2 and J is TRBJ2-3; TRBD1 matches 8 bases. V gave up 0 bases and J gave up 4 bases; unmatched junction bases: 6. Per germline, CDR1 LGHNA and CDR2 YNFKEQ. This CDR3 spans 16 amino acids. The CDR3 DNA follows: TGTGCCAGCAGCCAAGATCAGGGGGCCGGGGCAGATACGCAGTATTTT. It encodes CASSQDQGAGADTQYF.

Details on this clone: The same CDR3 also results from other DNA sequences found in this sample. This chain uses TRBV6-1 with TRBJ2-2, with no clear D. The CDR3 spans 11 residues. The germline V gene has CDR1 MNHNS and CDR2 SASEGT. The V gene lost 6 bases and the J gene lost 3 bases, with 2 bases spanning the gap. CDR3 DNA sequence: TGTGCCAGCAGGGACACCGGGGAGCTGTTTTTT. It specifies CASRDTGELFF.

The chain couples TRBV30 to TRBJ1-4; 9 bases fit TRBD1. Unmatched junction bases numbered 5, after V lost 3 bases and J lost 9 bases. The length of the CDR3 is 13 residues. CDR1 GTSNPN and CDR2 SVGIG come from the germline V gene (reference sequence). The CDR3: CAWSEGTGKKLFF. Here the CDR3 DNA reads TGTGCCTGGAGCGAAGGGACAGGGAAAAAACTGTTTTTT.

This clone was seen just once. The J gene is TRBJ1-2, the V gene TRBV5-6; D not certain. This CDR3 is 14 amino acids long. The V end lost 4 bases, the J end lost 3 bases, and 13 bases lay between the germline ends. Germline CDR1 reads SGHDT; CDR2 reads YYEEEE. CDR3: CASSPDRGDYGYTF. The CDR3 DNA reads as TGTGCCAGCAGCCCGGACCGGGGTGACTATGGCTACACCTTC.

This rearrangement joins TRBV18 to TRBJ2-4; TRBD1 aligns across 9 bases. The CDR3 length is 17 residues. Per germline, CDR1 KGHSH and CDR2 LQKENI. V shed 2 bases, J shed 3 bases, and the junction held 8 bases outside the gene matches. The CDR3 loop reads CASSPSTGGDGKNIQYF. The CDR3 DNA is TGTGCCAGCTCACCATCTACAGGGGGCGACGGCAAAAACATTCAGTACTTC.

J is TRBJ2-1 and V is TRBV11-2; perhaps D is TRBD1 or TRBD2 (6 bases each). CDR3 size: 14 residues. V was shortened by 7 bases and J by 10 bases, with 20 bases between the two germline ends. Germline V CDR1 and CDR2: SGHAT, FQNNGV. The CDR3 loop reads CASTSKGGQGEQFF. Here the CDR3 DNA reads TGTGCCAGCACCTCCAAGGGGGGTCAGGGGGAGCAGTTCTTC.

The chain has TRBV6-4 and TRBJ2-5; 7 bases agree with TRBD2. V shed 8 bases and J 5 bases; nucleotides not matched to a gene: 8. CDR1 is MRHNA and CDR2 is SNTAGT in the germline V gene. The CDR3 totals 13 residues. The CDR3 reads CASSREEGETQYF. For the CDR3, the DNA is TGTGCCAGCTCACGGGAGGAGGGGGAGACCCAGTACTTC.

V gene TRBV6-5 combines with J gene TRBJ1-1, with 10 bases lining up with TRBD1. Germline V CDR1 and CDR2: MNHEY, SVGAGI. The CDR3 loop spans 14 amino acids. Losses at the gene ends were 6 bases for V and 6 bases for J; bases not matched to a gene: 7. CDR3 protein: CASRGTGEVSEAFF. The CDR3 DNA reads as TGTGCCAGCAGGGGGACAGGGGAAGTCTCTGAAGCTTTCTTT.

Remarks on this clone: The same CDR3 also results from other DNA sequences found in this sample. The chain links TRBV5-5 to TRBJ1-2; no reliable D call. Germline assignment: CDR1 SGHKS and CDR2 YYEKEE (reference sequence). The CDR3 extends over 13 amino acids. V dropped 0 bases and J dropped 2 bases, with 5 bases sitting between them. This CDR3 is CASSLVGNYGYTF. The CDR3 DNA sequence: TGTGCCAGCAGCTTGGTGGGAAACTATGGCTACACCTTC.

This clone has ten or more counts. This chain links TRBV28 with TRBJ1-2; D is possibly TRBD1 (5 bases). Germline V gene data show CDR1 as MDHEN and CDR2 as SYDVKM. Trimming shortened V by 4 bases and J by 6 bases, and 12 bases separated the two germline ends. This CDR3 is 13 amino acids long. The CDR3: CASSSTVRNGYTF. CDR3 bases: TGTGCCAGCAGTTCGACAGTAAGGAATGGCTACACCTTC.

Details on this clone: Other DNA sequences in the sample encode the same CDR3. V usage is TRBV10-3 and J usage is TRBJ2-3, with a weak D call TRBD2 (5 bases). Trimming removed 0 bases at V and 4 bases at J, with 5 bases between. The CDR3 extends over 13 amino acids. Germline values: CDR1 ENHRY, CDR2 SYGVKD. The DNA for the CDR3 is TGTGCCATCAGTGAGTCGGGAGCAGATACGCAGTATTTT. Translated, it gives CAISESGADTQYF.